This TCR beta chain was found in a study of glioma-infiltrating T cells after dendritic cell vaccination. Study-wide background: Monocyte-derived dendritic cells, cultured 7 to 8 days with IL-4 and GM-CSF, were pulsed with autologous tumor lysate.

The CDR3 length is 18 residues. Germline V CDR1 and CDR2: SEHNR, FQNEAQ (reference sequence). Trimming cost V 1 base and J 0 bases; bases outside gene matches: 4. Up to 2 ug genomic DNA was used for TCRB CDR3 amplification. Measured with immunoSEQ multiplex PCR; TCRdb has only the in-frame clones, and not every one. This table holds around 92,000 clones, less than 90% found once. Time point denoted: after dendritic cell vaccination, including at tumor progression/relapse. The TCR originated in a human donor with glioblastoma. The chain has TRBV7-9 and TRBJ2-3; 13 positions match TRBD2. The sample in question was blood, obtained after dendritic cell vaccination. CDR3 protein: CASSLVRTSGGSTDTQYF. The CDR3 region has the DNA TGTGCCAGCAGCTTAGTCCGGACTAGCGGGGGAAGCACAGATACGCAGTATTTT.